This TCR beta chain is drawn from a study of blood T cell repertoires in COVID-19. Study-wide context: Samples of COVID-19 (acute and convalescent) were obtained from the United States, Italy and Spain. PBMCs, B-cell-depleted T cells, or T cells were the source of the cDNA or gDNA that made up the material.

Clones were read by immunoSEQ multiplex PCR, and TCRdb kept only the in-frame ones, dropping some. The sample holds 370,000 or so clones, approximately 80% seen once. In germline, CDR1 is LNHDA, CDR2 SQIVND (reference sequence). V lost 7 bases to trimming and J lost 8 bases, with 15 bases between them. The CDR3 is 14 residues long. The V gene is TRBV19, the J gene TRBJ1-6, with D possibly being TRBD1 (6 bases). The sequence derives from a human donor with acute or convalescent COVID-19. The donor label of this sample is uncertain. Sequences were obtained from peripheral blood. The CDR3: CASTMQGFDSPLHF. CDR3 coding DNA: TGTGCCAGTACCATGCAGGGGTTTGATTCACCCCTCCACTTT.